This is a list of T cell receptor beta chains from one sample in a study of blood T cell repertoires in COVID-19. TCRdb's copy holds only in-frame clones and misses some; the assay was immunoSEQ multiplex PCR. The table shows over 60,000 clones, with approximately 82% occurring only once. Sequenced material: peripheral blood. The receptors derive from a man aged 80 or over with active COVID-19. Each CDR3 is given with its conserved first and last residue. A D gene is named only where the DNA matches it firmly. Not every row has a clone size; where given, it reads once, few, many or a size class.

J gene: TRBJ2-6; D gene: .; clone size: few; V gene: TRBV7-2; CDR3 protein: CASSNRHGGGANVLTF; CDR3 DNA: TGTGCCAGCAGCAACCGACATGGTGGTGGGGCCAACGTCCTGACTTTC
J gene: TRBJ2-7; D gene: .; clone size: .; V gene: TRBV5-6; CDR3 protein: CASSLAGGQRLSYEQYF; CDR3 DNA: TGTGCCAGCAGCTTGGCCGGGGGACAGCGATTATCCTACGAGCAGTACTTC
J gene: TRBJ1-1; D gene: .; clone size: .; V gene: TRBV7-9; CDR3 protein: CASSLVPGATEAFF; CDR3 DNA: TGTGCCAGCAGCTTAGTACCAGGGGCCACTGAAGCTTTCTTT
J gene: TRBJ1-6; D gene: .; clone size: few; V gene: TRBV7-3; CDR3 protein: CASSLGTNNSPLHF; CDR3 DNA: TGTGCCAGCAGCTTGGGGACAAATAATTCACCCCTCCACTTT
J gene: TRBJ2-7; D gene: TRBD2; clone size: .; V gene: TRBV18; CDR3 protein: CASSPPGFGAGRYEQYF; CDR3 DNA: TGTGCCAGCTCCCCTCCCGGGTTCGGAGCGGGACGATACGAGCAGTACTTC
J gene: TRBJ1-6; D gene: .; clone size: .; V gene: TRBV12-3/TRBV12-4; CDR3 protein: CASSIAGDSPLHF; CDR3 DNA: TGTGCCAGCAGTATCGCAGGGGATTCACCCCTCCACTTT
J gene: TRBJ1-5; D gene: TRBD1; clone size: .; V gene: TRBV2; CDR3 protein: CASSKQGSGNQPQHF; CDR3 DNA: TGTGCCAGCAGTAAACAGGGGAGCGGCAATCAGCCCCAGCATTTT
J gene: TRBJ2-1; D gene: TRBD1; clone size: .; V gene: TRBV7-3; CDR3 protein: CASSIGTGNEQFF; CDR3 DNA: TGTGCCAGCAGCATAGGGACAGGGAATGAGCAGTTCTTC
J gene: TRBJ1-6; D gene: .; clone size: .; V gene: TRBV7-2; CDR3 protein: CASSLVSESPLHF; CDR3 DNA: TGTGCCAGCAGCTTAGTATCGGAGTCACCCCTCCACTTT
J gene: TRBJ1-4; D gene: .; clone size: .; V gene: TRBV5-1; CDR3 protein: CASSQQASNEKLFF; CDR3 DNA: TGCGCCAGCAGCCAACAGGCGTCTAATGAAAAACTGTTTTTT
J gene: TRBJ2-2; D gene: TRBD2; clone size: .; V gene: TRBV6-1; CDR3 protein: CASSAIAGGNTGELFF; CDR3 DNA: TGTGCCAGCAGTGCGATAGCGGGAGGGAACACCGGGGAGCTGTTTTTT
J gene: TRBJ2-7; D gene: .; clone size: few; V gene: TRBV5-1; CDR3 protein: CASSLLPGNYEQYF; CDR3 DNA: TGCGCCAGCAGCTTGCTCCCGGGAAACTACGAGCAGTACTTC
J gene: TRBJ2-1; D gene: TRBD2; clone size: .; V gene: TRBV6-6; CDR3 protein: CASSLTSGRYNEQFF; CDR3 DNA: TGTGCCAGCAGTCTCACTAGCGGGAGATACAATGAGCAGTTCTTC
J gene: TRBJ1-5; D gene: .; clone size: .; V gene: TRBV9; CDR3 protein: CASSVGGAYNQPQHF; CDR3 DNA: TGTGCCAGCAGCGTTGGGGGGGCCTACAATCAGCCCCAGCATTTT
J gene: TRBJ1-5; D gene: .; clone size: once; V gene: TRBV6-6; CDR3 protein: CASSYAGGAGNQPQHF; CDR3 DNA: TGTGCCAGCAGTTACGCGGGGGGCGCCGGCAATCAGCCCCAGCATTTT
J gene: TRBJ1-2; D gene: TRBD1; clone size: .; V gene: TRBV25-1; CDR3 protein: CASSSTGRYGYTF; CDR3 DNA: TGTGCCAGCAGTTCGACAGGGCGCTATGGCTACACCTTC
J gene: TRBJ2-3; D gene: .; clone size: once; V gene: TRBV4-2; CDR3 protein: CASSQAQAYTDTQYF; CDR3 DNA: TGTGCCAGCAGCCAAGCACAGGCCTACACAGATACGCAGTATTTT
J gene: TRBJ2-3; D gene: .; clone size: .; V gene: TRBV7-2; CDR3 protein: CASSLDGWTDTQYF; CDR3 DNA: TGTGCCAGCAGCTTAGATGGCTGGACAGATACGCAGTATTTT
J gene: TRBJ1-1; D gene: .; clone size: .; V gene: TRBV5-5; CDR3 protein: CASSYEGNWGEAFF; CDR3 DNA: TGTGCCAGCAGTTACGAGGGAAATTGGGGTGAAGCTTTCTTT
J gene: TRBJ2-7; D gene: .; clone size: .; V gene: TRBV6-2/TRBV6-3; CDR3 protein: CASSSLGGSYEQYF; CDR3 DNA: TGTGCCAGCAGTTCATTGGGGGGCTCCTACGAGCAGTACTTC
J gene: TRBJ2-1; D gene: TRBD2; clone size: .; V gene: TRBV2; CDR3 protein: CASSRNGRNEQFF; CDR3 DNA: TGTGCCAGCAGTAGGAACGGGAGGAATGAGCAGTTCTTC
J gene: TRBJ1-1; D gene: .; clone size: .; V gene: TRBV6-1; CDR3 protein: CASCIQDLTEAFF; CDR3 DNA: TGTGCCAGCTGTATCCAGGATTTAACTGAAGCTTTCTTT
J gene: TRBJ1-5; D gene: TRBD1; clone size: .; V gene: TRBV2; CDR3 protein: CASRLDRGTGQPQHF; CDR3 DNA: TGTGCCAGCAGACTCGACAGGGGCACGGGACAGCCCCAGCATTTT